This TCR beta chain was recorded in a study of blood T cell repertoires in COVID-19. About the research overall: From the United States, Italy and Spain came samples of acute and convalescent COVID-19.

This CDR3 contains 16 residues. V was clipped by 5 bases and J by 4 bases; unmatched bases: 9. Looked up from germline, CDR1 is SGHKS and CDR2 is YYEKEE (reference sequence). The count of this clone is one. Profiled with immunoSEQ multiplex PCR; TCRdb holds only in-frame clones, not every one. The table lists fewer than 300,000 clones, approximately 87% of them singletons, with around 9.1% in the top ten. The sequence was obtained from a human donor in a cohort sampled during active COVID-19. The chain is built from TRBV5-5 and TRBJ2-1; 10 bases match TRBD2. Sequenced: peripheral blood. This chain's CDR3 is CASSPRPTSGYNEQFF. Here the CDR3 DNA reads TGTGCCAGCAGTCCACGCCCGACTAGCGGGTACAATGAGCAGTTCTTC.